The source of this T cell receptor (beta chain) is a study of T cell responses to AZD1222 COVID-19 vaccine. Notes on the study in general: Among the donors, most were white British and more were female, and clonal diversity was possibly underestimated.

TCRdb's table, derived via immunoSEQ multiplex PCR, lists solely in-frame clones and lacks some. The table has about 84,000 clones, around nine tenths seen once. The CDR3 totals 16 residues. After removal of 2 bases from V and 4 bases from J, the junction contained 4 bases not matched to a gene. The V gene's germline CDR1 is LGHDT and CDR2 YNNKEL (reference sequence). As regards this clone: Antigen unknown.

This specimen consisted of peripheral blood, obtained on day 0 of AZD1222 vaccination. The genes are TRBV3-1 (or the pseudogene TRBV3-2) and TRBJ2-3, with 12 bases that match TRBD2. This TCR was recovered from an adult in good health. This CDR3 is CASSQMTSGSSDTQYF. The DNA of the CDR3 is TGTGCCAGCAGCCAAATGACTAGCGGGAGCTCAGATACGCAGTATTTT.